This is a list of T cell receptor beta chains from one sample in a study of blood T cell repertoires in COVID-19. TCRdb's table, derived via immunoSEQ multiplex PCR, lists solely in-frame clones and lacks some. The data contain under 200,000 clones, around 80% of them seen just once; the ten biggest clones take up roughly 2.9%. Material: peripheral blood. The receptors here all came from a woman aged 55 to 70 with acute or convalescent COVID-19. The CDR3 runs from the conserved cysteine through the conserved F or W. Fields, in order: clone size, V gene, D gene, J gene, CDR3 DNA, CDR3 protein. The D gene is left open where the match is weak. Clone size appears in some rows only: once, few, many, or a class for an expanded clone.

>-|TRBV6-5|TRBD1|TRBJ1-2
TGTGCCAGCAGTTATAAGGACAGGCCTTATAACTATGGCTACACCTTC
CASSYKDRPYNYGYTF
>-|TRBV27|TRBD2|TRBJ2-1
TGTGCCAGCAGTTTAATAAGGCTAGCGGGTAACTCCTACAATGAGCAGTTCTTC
CASSLIRLAGNSYNEQFF
>-|TRBV28|TRBD1|TRBJ1-4
TGTGCCAGCAGTTTCATAGGACAGGACCTCGCTACTAATGAAAAACTGTTTTTT
CASSFIGQDLATNEKLFF
>-|TRBV18|TRBD2|TRBJ2-7
TGTGCCAGCTCACCATCACCAGCGGGGGGTGAGCAGTACTTC
CASSPSPAGGEQYF
>-|TRBV19|-|TRBJ1-1
TGTGCCAGTACCCCGAAGGGAGAATACTACATGAACACTGAAGCTTTCTTT
CASTPKGEYYMNTEAFF
>-|TRBV6-5|-|TRBJ1-4
TGTGCCAGCAGCTCTACAGCGGCAACTAATGAAAAACTGTTTTTT
CASSSTAATNEKLFF
>-|TRBV19|TRBD2|TRBJ2-1
TGTGCCAGTAGTATGACTAGCGGGGGGTCTGAGCAGTTCTTC
CASSMTSGGSEQFF
>-|TRBV15|TRBD2|TRBJ2-4
TGTGCCACCAGCGGTATAGCGGGGGTAGCCAAAAACATTCAGTACTTC
CATSGIAGVAKNIQYF
>-|TRBV27|-|TRBJ1-1
TGTGCCAGCAGTTTCTCGGTTGGCACTGAAGCTTTCTTT
CASSFSVGTEAFF
>-|TRBV12-5|-|TRBJ1-6
TGTGCTAGTGGTTTGGTACAGGATTCACCCCTCCACTTT
CASGLVQDSPLHF
>-|TRBV29-1|-|TRBJ1-1
TGCAGCGTTGGTACAGGGCTGAACACTGAAGCTTTCTTT
CSVGTGLNTEAFF
>few|TRBV27|-|TRBJ2-6
TGTGCCAGCAGTTCTAAAGGCGGGACCTACTCTGGGGCCAACGTCCTGACTTTC
CASSSKGGTYSGANVLTF
>-|TRBV23-1|-|TRBJ1-4
TGCGCCAGCAGTCAAGTGGCCTCGAATGAAAAACTGTTTTTT
CASSQVASNEKLFF
>once|TRBV9|-|TRBJ1-6
TGTGCCAGCAGCGTGCGGGGCACAGATTCACCCCTCCACTTT
CASSVRGTDSPLHF
>-|TRBV10-3|-|TRBJ1-1
TGTGCCATCAGTGACAAAGCCTCGGGCACTGAAGCTTTCTTT
CAISDKASGTEAFF
>-|TRBV3-1/TRBV3-2|TRBD1|TRBJ2-7
TGTGCCAGCAGTCCGACAGGGGGCGGAAACTACGAGCAGTACTTC
CASSPTGGGNYEQYF
>-|TRBV27|-|TRBJ2-3
TGTGCCAGCAGTTTCGGCGGCGGTAGGTGGTATTTT
CASSFGGGRWYF
>few|TRBV11-3|TRBD1|TRBJ2-1
TGTGCCAGCAGTCCGGGACAGACCACCATCAATGAGCAGTTCTTC
CASSPGQTTINEQFF
>-|TRBV6-5|TRBD1|TRBJ2-4
TGTGCCAGCAGTTATTCCGGGACAGGGTCAAAAAACATTCAGTACTTC
CASSYSGTGSKNIQYF
>few|TRBV6-5|-|TRBJ2-3
TGTGCCAGCAGTTTTATAGATACGCAGTATTTT
CASSFIDTQYF
>-|TRBV27|-|TRBJ1-2
TGTGCCAGCAGTTTAATTGGCGGATCTAACTATGGCTACACCTTC
CASSLIGGSNYGYTF
>-|TRBV9|-|TRBJ1-1
TGTGCCAGCAGCGGCACAGGGAACCAAAAGGGCTCTGAAGCTTTCTTT
CASSGTGNQKGSEAFF
>-|TRBV4-3|TRBD1|TRBJ1-2
TGCGCCAGCAGCCAAGACACCTACAGGGGGGCCTATGGCTACACCTTC
CASSQDTYRGAYGYTF
>-|TRBV9|-|TRBJ1-6
TGTGCCAGCAGCCTGCCGCTAGGAGGGGCCGATTCACCCCTCCACTTT
CASSLPLGGADSPLHF
>-|TRBV5-1|-|TRBJ2-6
TGCGCCAGCAGCCAAGAGAGCTCTGGGGCCAACGTCCTGACTTTC
CASSQESSGANVLTF
>-|TRBV19|-|TRBJ1-1
TGTGCCAGTAGTATAGGGAGGGGCACTGAAGCTTTCTTT
CASSIGRGTEAFF
>-|TRBV19|TRBD1|TRBJ1-4
TGTGCCAGTAGCCGGGACAGGCGACTTGGTAATGAAAAACTGTTTTTT
CASSRDRRLGNEKLFF
>-|TRBV4-1|-|TRBJ1-4
TGCGCCAGCAGCCAAGAGGGGGCATCAAATGAAAAACTGTTTTTT
CASSQEGASNEKLFF
>few|TRBV7-9|-|TRBJ1-4
TGTGCCAGCAGCTTAGCTTCAGGGTATTGGGAAAAACTGTTTTTT
CASSLASGYWEKLFF
>-|TRBV7-9|-|TRBJ2-2
TGTGCCAGCCGTCTCTTAGCGGCATCCGACACCGGGGAGCTGTTTTTT
CASRLLAASDTGELFF
>-|TRBV19|-|TRBJ1-1
TGTGCCAGTAGTGGGCAGCCAGTGAACACTGAAGCTTTCTTT
CASSGQPVNTEAFF
>-|TRBV4-2|-|TRBJ1-5
TGTGCCAGCAGTCGTACAGGGAATGAGGGACAGCCCCAGCATTTT
CASSRTGNEGQPQHF
>few|TRBV7-2|TRBD1|TRBJ2-1
TGTGCCAGCAGCAGGACAGGGGTTGAGCAGTTCTTC
CASSRTGVEQFF
>-|TRBV24-1|TRBD1|TRBJ2-7
TGTGCCACCAGTGGGGGGACAGGGGAGCCGTACGAGCAGTACTTC
CATSGGTGEPYEQYF
>-|TRBV7-9|TRBD1|TRBJ2-5
TGTGCCAGCAGTCCCGGGACAGGGTCCAACGCCCGGGAGACCCAGTACTTC
CASSPGTGSNARETQYF
>few|TRBV5-1|TRBD1|TRBJ1-4
TGCGCCAGCAGCATCACCGGGACAGGGACGAATGAAAAACTGTTTTTT
CASSITGTGTNEKLFF
>-|TRBV5-6|-|TRBJ1-3
TGTGCCAGCAGCTCGGGTGTTTCGGGAGGAAACACCATATATTTT
CASSSGVSGGNTIYF
>-|TRBV15|TRBD1|TRBJ2-7
TGTGCCACCCGGACAGGGAGCTCCTACGAGCAGTACTTC
CATRTGSSYEQYF
>-|TRBV24-1|-|TRBJ1-2
TGTGCCACCAGTGACCCAACTCTCGGGGGGGGGAACTATGGCTACACCTTC
CATSDPTLGGGNYGYTF
>-|TRBV18|TRBD2|TRBJ2-3
TGTGCCAGCTCACCGTATCCGGGACTAGCGGGGGGGCAGAAAGATACGCAGTATTTT
CASSPYPGLAGGQKDTQYF
>-|TRBV19|-|TRBJ2-2
TGTGCCAGTAGTAGGGGGGGGCCCACCGGGGAGCTGTTTTTT
CASSRGGPTGELFF
>-|TRBV6-6|TRBD1|TRBJ1-6
TGTGCCAGCAGTACCCCGGGACAGGCATTTCCCCTCCACTTT
CASSTPGQAFPLHF
>-|TRBV5-1|-|TRBJ2-3
TGCGCCAGCAGCGACCCGACAGGATCAGATACGCAGTATTTT
CASSDPTGSDTQYF